Reported below is one T cell receptor (beta chain). These data come from a study of blood T cell repertoires in COVID-19. Study information: The study drew acute and convalescent COVID-19 samples from the United States, Italy and Spain. The cDNA or gDNA used as material had been derived from T cells, B-cell-depleted T cells, or PBMCs.

Per the study methods: Reference gene primer amplification yielded estimated nucleated cell counts. The table came from immunoSEQ multiplex PCR; TCRdb's copy has only in-frame clones and leaves some out. The V and J calls and clone size come from that table; D and trimming were worked out from the DNA. The sample contains 170,000 or so clones, 83% of which appear only once. From germline, CDR1 is SGHRS and CDR2 YFSETQ. V shed 4 bases and J shed 1 base, with 16 bases lying between them. This CDR3 comprises 16 residues. Sequences were obtained from peripheral blood. The TCR sequence derives from a human donor in a cohort sampled during active COVID-19. The genes are TRBV5-1 and TRBJ2-3; tentatively, D is TRBD1 (6 bases). CDR3 residues: CASSVDFKGGTDTQYF. CDR3 DNA sequence: TGCGCCAGCAGCGTGGACTTTAAGGGGGGCACAGATACGCAGTATTTT.